A single sample is the source of the 26 T cell receptor beta chains below, sequenced in a study of T cell responses to AZD1222 COVID-19 vaccine. Assay used: immunoSEQ multiplex PCR; TCRdb lists only in-frame clones, some missing. This table has 98,000 or so clones, about 90% appearing once. This sample comprised peripheral blood, obtained on day 0 of AZD1222 vaccination. Receptors were obtained from an adult in good health.

The CDR3 here is CASSFQGGGPDTQYF. The CDR3 DNA follows: TGTGCCAGCTCCTTCCAAGGGGGCGGACCAGATACGCAGTATTTT. The chain uses TRBV18 and TRBJ2-3; TRBD1 matches at 7 bases. Germline trimming cut 6 bases from V and 4 bases from J; bases unmatched to any gene: 10. The CDR3 totals 15 residues. Germline CDR1 and CDR2: KGHSH and LQKENI. The full variable domain, in which reference TRBV18 and TRBJ2-3 provide the parts outside the CDR3, is NAGVMQNPRHLVRRRGQEARLRCSPMKGHSHVYWYRQLPEEGLKFMVYLQKENIIDESGMPKERFSAEFPKEGPSILRIQQVVRGDSAAYFCASSFQGGGPDTQYFGPGTRLTVL.

The CDR3 is CAISAGWGTYEQYF. Written as DNA, the CDR3 is TGTGCCATCAGTGCTGGGTGGGGAACCTACGAGCAGTACTTC. V usage is TRBV10-3 and J usage is TRBJ2-7; D is ambiguous. V was shortened by 4 bases and J by 2 bases, with 12 bases between the two germline ends. The CDR3 covers 14 residues. Germline CDR1 reads ENHRY; CDR2 reads SYGVKD.

CDR3 nucleotides: TGTGCCAGCAGACCCAAGAGCTCCTACGAGCAGTACTTC. This codes for CASRPKSSYEQYF. This chain joins TRBV28 and TRBJ2-7; no clear D gene. Germline values: CDR1 MDHEN, CDR2 SYDVKM. Trimming stripped 6 bases from V and 0 bases from J, with 9 bases between. The CDR3 runs to 13 residues.

With regard to this clone: Mismatch with germline at one junction end may stem from a read error. The CDR3 nucleotides are TGTGCCAGTAGTAACGGACAGGGCTATAGCTACACCTTC. Translating gives CASSNGQGYSYTF. The J gene is TRBJ1-2, the V gene TRBV19, with 8 bases fitting TRBD1. There are 13 residues in the CDR3. Germline CDR1 LNHDA, CDR2 SQIVND (reference sequence).

The V and J genes are TRBV4-3 and TRBJ2-1, with 9 bases that match TRBD2. V shed 2 bases, J shed 1 base, and the junction held 3 bases outside the gene matches. Germline-derived CDR1 and CDR2 are LGHNA and YSLEER. This CDR3 comprises 16 residues. The CDR3 here is CASSQRLAESYNEQFF. CDR3 coding DNA: TGCGCCAGCAGCCAAAGACTAGCGGAGTCCTACAATGAGCAGTTCTTC.

This clone was seen only a few times. The V call is TRBV19, the J call TRBJ2-7; 7 bases are shared with TRBD1. Germline CDR1 is LNHDA and CDR2 is SQIVND (reference sequence). The V gene end was trimmed by 8 bases and the J gene end by 2 bases; junction bases not matched to a gene: 6. CDR3 length equals 13 residues. The CDR3 loop reads CASGRDRAYEQYF. CDR3 in DNA: TGTGCCAGTGGCCGGGACAGAGCCTACGAGCAGTACTTC.

The J gene is TRBJ2-1, the V gene TRBV23-1; no reliable D call. Being an ORF, TRBV23-1 has a function that is uncertain. V dropped 3 bases and J dropped 5 bases, with 8 bases sitting between them. The CDR3 is made up of 13 amino acids. CDR3 sequence reads: CASSQDVHNEQFF. The CDR3 DNA reads TGCGCCAGCAGTCAGGACGTTCACAATGAGCAGTTCTTC.

The chain's CDR3 is CASSLRRVTEAFF. The CDR3 DNA follows: TGTGCCAGCAGCCTACGGAGGGTCACTGAAGCTTTCTTT. This chain joins TRBV28 and TRBJ1-1; the D is unclear. V lost 6 bases to trimming and J lost 4 bases, with 12 bases between them. Per the germline V gene, CDR1 is MDHEN and CDR2 is SYDVKM. There are 13 residues in the CDR3.

The J gene is TRBJ2-1, the V gene TRBV12-5; D possibly corresponds to TRBD2 (5 bases). Germline lookup yields CDR1 LGHNT and CDR2 FRNRAP. The CDR3 length is 14 residues. The V end lost 4 bases, the J end lost 2 bases, and 9 bases lay between the germline ends. CDR3 loop: CASGSSYTYNEQFF. The CDR3, as DNA: TGTGCTAGTGGTTCTAGCTACACCTACAATGAGCAGTTCTTC. The full variable domain, in which reference TRBV12-5 and TRBJ2-1 provide the parts outside the CDR3, is DARVTQTPRHKVTEMGQEVTMRCQPILGHNTVFWYRQTMMQGLELLAYFRNRAPLDDSGMPKDRFSAEMPDATLATLKIQPSEPRDSAVYFCASGSSYTYNEQFFGPGTRLTVL.

This clone was counted once. This chain links TRBV5-1 with TRBJ1-2; 7 bases are a match to TRBD1. CDR3 length: 14 residues. The ends lost 4 bases at V and 3 bases at J; junction bases unmatched: 6. The germline gives CDR1 SGHRS, CDR2 YFSETQ. The CDR3 loop reads CASSVLTGDYGYTF. CDR3 sequence (DNA): TGCGCCAGCAGCGTGTTAACAGGGGACTATGGCTACACCTTC.

This sequence joins TRBV6-5 and TRBJ2-2; TRBD1 agrees at 8 bases. V dropped 6 bases and J dropped 6; count of bases not matched to a gene: 9. The V gene's germline CDR1 is MNHEY and CDR2 SVGAGI. CDR3 length: 15 residues. DNA of the CDR3: TGTGCCAGCAGCCGGACAGGGAGTAATCCCGGGGAGCTGTTTTTT. Amino acids: CASSRTGSNPGELFF.

This sequence joins TRBV5-1 and TRBJ2-3; D is possibly TRBD1 or TRBD2 (5 bases each). V gave up 5 bases and J gave up 2 bases, with 15 bases separating them. The CDR3 has 15 amino acids. Looked up from germline, CDR1 is SGHRS and CDR2 is YFSETQ. CDR3 sequence (DNA): TGCGCCAGCAGGGGGGAGTTACACTCCACAGATACGCAGTATTTT. This translates into CASRGELHSTDTQYF.

The chain joins TRBV19 to TRBJ1-5; D is possibly TRBD1 (6 bases). V was pared by 5 bases and J by 7 bases, with 18 bases between. The length of the CDR3 is 15 residues. Germline CDR1 is LNHDA and CDR2 is SQIVND (reference sequence). The CDR3 here is CASSDITGSSQPQHF. CDR3 coding DNA: TGTGCCAGTAGTGATATAACAGGGAGTTCGCAGCCCCAGCATTTT.

The V and J genes are TRBV6-1 and TRBJ1-1; perhaps TRBD1 as D (5 bases). CDR1 is MNHNS, CDR2 SASEGT, per germline. Trimming pared 2 bases from V and 3 bases from J, leaving 16 bases between. This CDR3 contains 16 residues. CDR3 coding DNA: TGTGCCAGCAGTGAACTTTATTTGGGGGTGTACACTGAAGCTTTCTTT. Protein product: CASSELYLGVYTEAFF.

Here the CDR3 reads CASSDSLGTRPTYEQYF. Written as DNA, the CDR3 is TGTGCCAGCAGCGATTCCCTCGGGACTAGGCCCACCTACGAGCAGTACTTC. This chain joins TRBV9 and TRBJ2-7; 8 bases agree with TRBD2. Germline CDR1 SGDLS, CDR2 YYNGEE. V dropped 3 bases and J dropped 2; count of bases not matched to a gene: 13. The CDR3 is made up of 17 amino acids.

The V call is TRBV18, the J call TRBJ2-1; TRBD2 is a possible D gene (6 bases). Between the trimmed V and J ends, which lost 2 bases and 3 bases, there was a span of 8 bases. The CDR3 contains 14 residues. The germline gives CDR1 KGHSH, CDR2 LQKENI. The CDR3 region has the DNA TGTGCCAGCTCACCAGCGGGGTTCTACAATGAGCAGTTCTTC. Its translation is CASSPAGFYNEQFF.

This chain joins TRBV5-1 and TRBJ1-2; TRBD1 is a possible D gene (6 bases). Trimming removed 0 bases at V and 4 bases at J, with 13 bases between. The CDR3 runs to 15 residues. The V gene's germline CDR1 is SGHRS and CDR2 YFSETQ. CDR3 sequence reads: CASSLAGGASYGYTF. The CDR3, as DNA: TGCGCCAGCAGCTTGGCCGGGGGCGCGTCCTATGGCTACACCTTC. Full variable domain (rest looked up from reference TRBV5-1 and TRBJ1-2): KAGVTQTPRYLIKTRGQQVTLSCSPISGHRSVSWYQQTPGQGLQFLFEYFSETQRNKGNFPGRFSGRQFSNSRSEMNVSTLELGDSALYLCASSLAGGASYGYTFGSGTRLTVV.

This chain connects TRBV2 to TRBJ2-3, with 10 nucleotides matching TRBD2. Trimming took 2 bases from V and 6 from J; bases not matched to a gene: 5. This CDR3 is built from 15 residues. CDR1 and CDR2 (germline): SNHLY, FYNNEI. Here the CDR3 DNA reads TGTGCCAGCAGTGAACTAGCGGGAGCCGTGGATACGCAGTATTTT. As protein: CASSELAGAVDTQYF.

As concerns this clone: One end of the junction varies from germline; a read error may be responsible. This chain links TRBV7-7 with TRBJ1-1; D perhaps matches TRBD1 (6 bases). CDR3 length: 13 amino acids. Germline CDR1 and CDR2: SSHAT and FNYEAQ (reference sequence). The CDR3 DNA reads as TGTGCTAGCAGCCAACGACAGGATGGTGAAGCTTTCTTT. It codes for CASSQRQDGEAFF.

The chain links TRBV12-3 or TRBV12-4 to TRBJ2-2; D is perhaps TRBD2 (5 bases). CDR3 length: 13 residues. Trimming left V 4 bases short and J 5 bases short, with 8 bases between. The CDR3: CASSWLATGELFF. CDR3 DNA: TGTGCCAGCAGTTGGCTAGCAACCGGGGAGCTGTTTTTT.

This rearrangement joins TRBV4-3 to TRBJ2-3; weak D call: TRBD1 (6 bases). CDR1 LGHNA and CDR2 YSLEER come from the germline V gene. The CDR3 loop spans 15 amino acids. Trimming left V 4 bases short and J 2 bases short, with 13 bases between. Written as DNA, the CDR3 is TGCGCCAGCAGCCGTCGAGGGGGTCCCACAGATACGCAGTATTTT. Protein sequence: CASSRRGGPTDTQYF.

This chain uses TRBV6-1 with TRBJ2-7, with 14 bases fitting TRBD2. The germline V gene encodes CDR1 MNHNS and CDR2 SASEGT. This CDR3 is built from 17 residues. The junction had 6 bases not matched to a gene; V was cut back by 3 bases and J by 2 bases. CDR3 residues: CASSEGLAGVITYEQYF. CDR3 nucleotide sequence: TGTGCCAGCAGTGAGGGACTAGCGGGAGTAATTACCTACGAGCAGTACTTC.

CDR3 DNA: TGTGCCAGCAGCCAAGTTCAAGCGGGGATCCAGTACTTC. Protein sequence: CASSQVQAGIQYF. The chain joins TRBV4-2 to TRBJ2-5; TRBD2 matches 7 bases. Germline assignment: CDR1 LGHNA and CDR2 YNFKEQ. The junction had 6 bases not matched to a gene; V was cut back by 1 base and J by 10 bases. This CDR3 has 13 residues.

The CDR3 sequence: CASSPLRIGSYSYEQYF. In nucleotides, the CDR3 is TGTGCCAGCTCACCATTAAGAATTGGTTCCTACTCCTACGAGCAGTACTTC. The chain is built from TRBV18 and TRBJ2-7; D uncertain. Germline lookup yields CDR1 KGHSH and CDR2 LQKENI. V shed 2 bases and J shed 0 bases, with 17 bases lying between them. The CDR3 runs 17 residues.

This rearrangement joins TRBV6-5 to TRBJ1-4; 7 nucleotides line up with TRBD1. The ends lost 6 bases at V and 8 bases at J; junction bases unmatched: 6. Germline CDR1 MNHEY, CDR2 SVGAGI. This CDR3 has 13 amino acids. The CDR3 nucleotides read TGTGCCAGCAGGATCGAGACAGGGGAAAAACTGTTTTTT. This gives the protein CASRIETGEKLFF.

V gene TRBV19 combines with J gene TRBJ1-6, with TRBD1 as a possible D gene (5 bases). CDR3 length: 15 residues. V was trimmed by 7 bases and J by 0 bases, leaving 10 bases between them. The germline gives CDR1 LNHDA, CDR2 SQIVND (reference sequence). The CDR3 is CASNGASSYNSPLHF. In nucleotides, the CDR3 is TGTGCCAGTAACGGGGCGAGCTCCTATAATTCACCCCTCCACTTT.